This note documents a single T cell receptor (beta chain) sequence. Its target is unknown. V was clipped by 1 base and J by 0 bases; unmatched bases: 10. The CDR3 covers 19 residues. From germline, CDR1 is MNHEY and CDR2 SMNVEV (reference sequence). Using immunoSEQ multiplex PCR, the repertoire was profiled, and TCRdb retains in-frame clones only, with some absent. The sample includes 250,000 to 400,000 clones, roughly 86% of them seen just once. This sample was taken from a study of cytomegalovirus exposure and HLA in healthy donors. Broader study findings: Confirmation was obtained in vitro that a few CMV-associated chains are specific for CMV antigens.

The specimen was PBMCs. The TCR comes from a young man in good health and CMV-seronegative. V usage is TRBV27 and J usage is TRBJ1-3, with TRBD1 identical over 9 bases. The CDR3 here is CASSLWGQGSSGSGNTIYF. The CDR3 DNA sequence: TGTGCCAGCAGTTTATGGGGACAGGGCTCCTCCGGCTCTGGAAACACCATATATTTT.